The TCR beta chain described here comes from a study of Graves' ophthalmopathy and Graves' hyperthyroidism. Details on this clonotype: Germline and junction disagree at one end, which may indicate a read error.

Germline V gives CDR1 ENHRY, CDR2 SYGVKD. The CDR3 totals 19 residues. CDR3 regions of TCR beta were amplified from RNA transcripts. HTBI primers were employed in first-round RT-PCR, then a second-round multiplex PCR followed. Each CDR3 protein is one row after TCRdb ran MiXCR on the multiplex PCR reads. The sample has 1 million to 1.3 million distinct CDR3 sequences; less than 45% are singletons. This clonotype was sampled from an adult man with Graves' hyperthyroidism. The rearrangement links TRBV10-3 to TRBJ2-6; D is unresolved. The material sequenced was peripheral blood or thyroid tissue (not recorded which). The CDR3 bases are TGTGCCAGCAGTTCCCGTGGGTTTCGTAATGGTTCTGGGGCCAACGTCCTGACTTTC. Its protein is CASSSRGFRNGSGANVLTF.